This entry features one T cell receptor (beta chain) sequence. Antigen: not known. These data belong to a study of a mutant IDH1 vaccine in newly diagnosed glioma. Study-wide background: The study started vaccination 4-6 weeks after radiotherapy alone, or with temozolomide cycles. Patients had received radiotherapy, temozolomide, or both previously, most receiving both. Regarding the study as a whole: Apparently unrelated to pseudoprogression were changes in the top peripheral T cell clonotypes. Induction of immune responses by the vaccine occurred in approximately 93% of patients.

Regarding time point: week 47, end of study. The content of each vaccine dose was 300 ug of mutant IDH1 20-mer peptide, and topical imiquimod accompanied it. The CDR3 totals 17 residues. Germline CDR1 and CDR2: KGHSH and LQKENI. The ends were cut back, 1 base at V and 7 bases at J, with 20 bases in the middle. The table came from immunoSEQ multiplex PCR; TCRdb's copy has only in-frame clones and leaves some out. Of approximately 60,000 clones listed, 75% to 90% are singletons. The chain combines TRBV18 with TRBJ2-1; D is tentatively TRBD1 or TRBD2 (5 bases each). Here the sequenced sample was PBMCs, taken from a glioma patient whose treatment included an IDH1 peptide vaccine. This TCR was recovered from a man aged 25 to 40 with glioma. CDR3 residues: CASSPRGSALAMNEQFF. The CDR3 nucleotides are TGTGCCAGCTCACCACGGGGGTCGGCTCTTGCTATGAATGAGCAGTTCTTC. The complete variable domain, with remaining parts taken from reference TRBV18 and TRBJ2-1, reads NAGVMQNPRHLVRRRGQEARLRCSPMKGHSHVYWYRQLPEEGLKFMVYLQKENIIDESGMPKERFSAEFPKEGPSILRIQQVVRGDSAAYFCASSPRGSALAMNEQFFGPGTRLTVL.